This TCR beta chain was sequenced in a study of regulatory T cells in long-lasting Graves disease. Study background: Persistent Graves' disease denoted over 5 years of antithyroid drugs plus positive TSH receptor antibodies.

The study, taken as a whole, reports: Persistent disease was characterized by preferential usage of TRBV28, TRBJ1-2 and TRBJ2-5. Persistent Graves' patients showed reduced TCR diversity versus newly diagnosed patients.

The time point denotes: persistent/refractory GD, antithyroid drugs over 5 years with positive TRAb. Preparation of the TCR library used RNA extracted from PBMCs. The V and J ends lost 0 bases and 8 bases respectively, with 16 bases between them. Germline CDR1 reads MNHNY; CDR2 reads SVGAGI (reference sequence). The CDR3 length is 15 residues. Arm-PCR of CDR3 regions and iRepertoire HTBI primers were the basis on which TCR beta libraries were built. Original processing notes: The identification of about 66 TRBV and 14 TRBJ segments was made across samples. TCRdb re-called the multiplex PCR reads with MiXCR, one entry per CDR3 protein. The authors' filters were not applied to this entry. Found here are 650,000 to 700,000 distinct CDR3 sequences, approximately 29% of them singletons; the top ten hold under 50%. About this clonotype itself: Antigen unknown.

The sample here was peripheral blood mononuclear cells (PBMCs), taken when the disease was refractory, from a patient treated with antithyroid drugs. V and J are TRBV6-6 and TRBJ1-1; D possibly corresponds to TRBD1 (5 bases). The receptor was derived from a female donor with Graves disease. The CDR3 nucleotides read TGTGCCAGCAGTTACTCGAGTGCCGGGGGGGGAGAAGCTTTCTTT. It codes for CASSYSSAGGGEAFF.